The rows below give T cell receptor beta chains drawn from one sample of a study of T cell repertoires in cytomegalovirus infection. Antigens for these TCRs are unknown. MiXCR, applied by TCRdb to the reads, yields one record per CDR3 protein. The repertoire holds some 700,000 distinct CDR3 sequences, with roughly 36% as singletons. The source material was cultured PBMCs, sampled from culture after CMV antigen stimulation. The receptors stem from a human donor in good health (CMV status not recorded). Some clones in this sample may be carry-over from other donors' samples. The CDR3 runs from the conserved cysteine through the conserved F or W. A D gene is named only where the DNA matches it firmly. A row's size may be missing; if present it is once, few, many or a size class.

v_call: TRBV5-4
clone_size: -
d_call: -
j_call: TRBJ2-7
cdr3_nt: TGTGCCAGCAGCTCGGGTGGGGCGGGGATTACCTACGAGCAGTACTTC
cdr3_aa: CASSSGGAGITYEQYF

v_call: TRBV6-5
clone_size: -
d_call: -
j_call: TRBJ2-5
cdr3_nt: TGTGCCAGCAGTTCGAACGTCAGGGAGACCCAGTACTTC
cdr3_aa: CASSSNVRETQYF

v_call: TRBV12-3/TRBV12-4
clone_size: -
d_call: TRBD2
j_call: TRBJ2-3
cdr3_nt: TGTGCCAGCAGTTCCGCGGGGGGTTTAACAGATACGCAGTATTTT
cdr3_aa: CASSSAGGLTDTQYF

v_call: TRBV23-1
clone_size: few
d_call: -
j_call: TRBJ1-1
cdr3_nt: TGCGCCAGCACCCCAGGCGGGCAGGACGAAGCTTTCTTT
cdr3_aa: CASTPGGQDEAFF

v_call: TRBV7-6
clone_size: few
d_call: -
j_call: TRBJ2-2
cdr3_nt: TGTGCCAGCAGCCTGAGGGCCACCGGGGAGCTGTTTTTT
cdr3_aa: CASSLRATGELFF

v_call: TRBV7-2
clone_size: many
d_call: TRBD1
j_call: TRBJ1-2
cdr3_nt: TGTGCCAGCAGCCTAAATCCGGGACAGTCAAGGGCAGACTATGGCTACACCTTC
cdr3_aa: CASSLNPGQSRADYGYTF

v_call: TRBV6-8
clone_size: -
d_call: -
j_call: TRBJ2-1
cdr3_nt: TGTGCCAGCCAGCCCCGTTCTCTTGTGGCCAGGGAGCGAAATGAGCAGTTCTTC
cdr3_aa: CASQPRSLVARERNEQFF

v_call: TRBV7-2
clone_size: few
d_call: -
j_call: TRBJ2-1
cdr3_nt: TGTGCCAGCAGCATTTGGGAGGGGGCTGGAGAGCAGTTCTTC
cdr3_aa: CASSIWEGAGEQFF

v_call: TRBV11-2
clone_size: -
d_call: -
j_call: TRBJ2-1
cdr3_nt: TGTGCCAGCAGTCGACTCAAGGGACCCTACAATGAGCAGTTCTTC
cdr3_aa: CASSRLKGPYNEQFF

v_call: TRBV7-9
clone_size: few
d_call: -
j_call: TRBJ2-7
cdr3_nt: TGTGCCAGCAGCCCCACCGACGGGAACTACGAGCAGTACTTC
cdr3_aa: CASSPTDGNYEQYF

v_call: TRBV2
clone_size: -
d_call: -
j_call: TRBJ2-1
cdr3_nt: TGTGCCAGCAGTGAAAATACACCCGCAGAGTTCTTC
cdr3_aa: CASSENTPAEFF

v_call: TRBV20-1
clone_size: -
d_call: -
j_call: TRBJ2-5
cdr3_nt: TGCAGTGCTAGAGATGGTGGGGGTGGAGGGCAAGAGACCCAGTACTTC
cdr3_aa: CSARDGGGGGQETQYF

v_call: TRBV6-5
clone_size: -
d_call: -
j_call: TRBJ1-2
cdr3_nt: TGTGCCAGCAGTTACTCGCCCAGGGCGGGAGATGGCTACACCTTC
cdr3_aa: CASSYSPRAGDGYTF

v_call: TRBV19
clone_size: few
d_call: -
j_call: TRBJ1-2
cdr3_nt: TGTGCCAGCCTCGGCGGTTATGGCTACACCTTC
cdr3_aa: CASLGGYGYTF

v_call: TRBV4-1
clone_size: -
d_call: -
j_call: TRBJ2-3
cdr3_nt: TGCGCCAGCAGCCAGTCCATAGGGAACACAGATACGCAGTATTTT
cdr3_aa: CASSQSIGNTDTQYF

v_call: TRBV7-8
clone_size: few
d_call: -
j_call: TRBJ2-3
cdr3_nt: TGTGCCAGCAGCTTCGTCCGCGGGGGCACAGATACGCAGTATTTT
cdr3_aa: CASSFVRGGTDTQYF

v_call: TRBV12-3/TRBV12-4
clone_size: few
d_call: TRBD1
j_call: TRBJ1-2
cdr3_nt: TGTGCCAGCAGTTTCGGACAGGCTCTGCGGGGCTACACCTTC
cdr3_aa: CASSFGQALRGYTF

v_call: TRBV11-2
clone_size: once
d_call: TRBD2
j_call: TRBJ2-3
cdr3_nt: TGTGCCAGCAGCTTAGGGACTAGCGGGATTAAAGGAGATACGCAGTATTTT
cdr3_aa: CASSLGTSGIKGDTQYF

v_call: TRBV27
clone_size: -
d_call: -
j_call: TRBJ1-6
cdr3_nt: TGTGCCAGCAGTAGGCTCGGCGGGGGGGATTCACCCCTCCACTTT
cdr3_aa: CASSRLGGGDSPLHF

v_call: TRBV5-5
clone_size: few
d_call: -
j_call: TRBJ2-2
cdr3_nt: TGTGCCAGCAGCTTGGACAGGGCCATCGGGGAGCTGTTTTTT
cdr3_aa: CASSLDRAIGELFF

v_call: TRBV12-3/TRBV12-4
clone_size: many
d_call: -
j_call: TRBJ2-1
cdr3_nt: TGTGCCAGCGTCTGGGGGGCCGGGAATGAGCAGTTCTTC
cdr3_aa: CASVWGAGNEQFF

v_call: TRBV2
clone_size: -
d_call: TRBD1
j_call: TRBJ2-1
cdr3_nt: TGTGCCAGCACTGGTCCCGGGACAGGGTTCAATGAGCAGTTCTTC
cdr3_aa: CASTGPGTGFNEQFF

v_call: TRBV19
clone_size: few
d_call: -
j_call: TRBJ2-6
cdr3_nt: TGTGCCAGTAGTATTAGAGGTTTTGGGGCCAACGTCCTGACTTTC
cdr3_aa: CASSIRGFGANVLTF

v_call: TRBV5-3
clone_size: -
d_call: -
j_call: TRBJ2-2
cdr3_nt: TGTGCCAGCAGCTTGGGGTCCCCCGGGGAGCTGTTTTTT
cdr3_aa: CASSLGSPGELFF

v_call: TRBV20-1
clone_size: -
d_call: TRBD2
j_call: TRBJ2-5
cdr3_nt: TGCAGTGCATTATCCGGGGGGGAAGAGACCCAGTACTTC
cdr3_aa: CSALSGGEETQYF

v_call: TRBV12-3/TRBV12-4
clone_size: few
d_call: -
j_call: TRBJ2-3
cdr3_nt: TGTGCCAGCAGCCGAGGTGGGGGGCTTACGCAGTATTTT
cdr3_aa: CASSRGGGLTQYF

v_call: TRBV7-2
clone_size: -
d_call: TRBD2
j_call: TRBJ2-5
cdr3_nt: TGTGCCAGCAGCTTGATCCCTAGCGGGGGGTACGAGACCCAGTACTTC
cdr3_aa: CASSLIPSGGYETQYF

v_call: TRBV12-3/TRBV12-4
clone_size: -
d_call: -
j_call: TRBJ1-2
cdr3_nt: TGTGCCAGCAGTCCCTCGGCAGGGCGGCTATATGGCTACACCTTC
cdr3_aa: CASSPSAGRLYGYTF

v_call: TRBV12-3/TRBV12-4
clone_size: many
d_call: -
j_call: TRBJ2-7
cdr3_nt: TGTGCCAGCAGCTCCCTTAGTTACGAGCAGTACTTC
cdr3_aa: CASSSLSYEQYF

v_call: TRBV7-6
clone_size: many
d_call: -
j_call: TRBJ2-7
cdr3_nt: TGTGCCAGCAGCTTCGGGACGGCATACGAGCAGTACTTC
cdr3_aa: CASSFGTAYEQYF

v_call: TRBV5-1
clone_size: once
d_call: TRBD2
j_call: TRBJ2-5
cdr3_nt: TGCGCCAGCGGCTGGTCCGGGACTAGCGCTGAGACCCAGTACTTC
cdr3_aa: CASGWSGTSAETQYF

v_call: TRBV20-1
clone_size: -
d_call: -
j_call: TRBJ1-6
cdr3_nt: TGCAGTGCTAGAGAACCTAATTCACCCCTCCACTTT
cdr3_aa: CSAREPNSPLHF

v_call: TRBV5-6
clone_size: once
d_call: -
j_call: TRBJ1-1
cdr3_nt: TGTGCCAGCAGCTCCCGGGTGGCTTGGGGGACTGAAGCTTTCTTT
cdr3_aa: CASSSRVAWGTEAFF

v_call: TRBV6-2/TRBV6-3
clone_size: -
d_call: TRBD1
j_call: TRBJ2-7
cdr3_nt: TGTGCCAGCAGCAGGGGACAGGGTGCAAACGAGCAGTACTTC
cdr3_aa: CASSRGQGANEQYF

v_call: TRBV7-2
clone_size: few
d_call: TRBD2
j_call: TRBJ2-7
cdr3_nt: TGTGCCAGCAGCTTAAGGGAGGGCCGCGAGCAGTACTTC
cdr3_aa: CASSLREGREQYF

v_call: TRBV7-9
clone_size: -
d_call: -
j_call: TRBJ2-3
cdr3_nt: TGTGCCAGCAACTTAAAAAGAGGGCCCCCCACAGATACGCAGTACTTT
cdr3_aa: CASNLKRGPPTDTQYF

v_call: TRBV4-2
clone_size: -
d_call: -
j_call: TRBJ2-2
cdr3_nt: TGTGCCAGCAGCAAAACGCGGAACACCGGGGAGCTGTTTTTT
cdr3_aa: CASSKTRNTGELFF

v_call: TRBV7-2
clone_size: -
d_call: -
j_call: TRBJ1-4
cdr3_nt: TGTGCCAGCAGCATGAGGGCAACTAATGAAAAACTGTTTTTT
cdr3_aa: CASSMRATNEKLFF

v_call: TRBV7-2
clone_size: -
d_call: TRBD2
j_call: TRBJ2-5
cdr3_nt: TGTGCCAGCAGCTTAGAGCGAATAGCGGGAGGGCCGGGGGAGACCCAGTACTTC
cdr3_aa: CASSLERIAGGPGETQYF

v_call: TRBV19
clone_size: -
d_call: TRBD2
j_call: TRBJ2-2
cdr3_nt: TGTGCCAGTAGTATAGGGGCGGGAGGGCCCGCCGGGGAGCTGTTTTTT
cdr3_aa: CASSIGAGGPAGELFF

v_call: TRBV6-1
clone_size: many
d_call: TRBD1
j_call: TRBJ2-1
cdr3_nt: TGTGCCAGCAGCTACACAGGGGATGAGCAGTTCTTC
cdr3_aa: CASSYTGDEQFF

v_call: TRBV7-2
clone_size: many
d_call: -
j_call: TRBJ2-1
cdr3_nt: TGTGCCAGCAGCTTTCAGTGGAATGAGCAGTTCTTC
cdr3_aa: CASSFQWNEQFF

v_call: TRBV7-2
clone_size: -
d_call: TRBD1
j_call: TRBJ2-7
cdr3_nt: TGTGCCAGCAGCTTAGTAACAGGGGCCAACGAGCAGTACTTC
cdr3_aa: CASSLVTGANEQYF

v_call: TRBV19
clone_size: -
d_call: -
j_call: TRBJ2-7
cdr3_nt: TGTGCCAGTAGTATAGGGCAGAAACACTCCTACGAGCAGTACTTC
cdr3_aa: CASSIGQKHSYEQYF

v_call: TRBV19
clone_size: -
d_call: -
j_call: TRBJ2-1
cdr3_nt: TGTGCCAGTAGTATAGACCCCCCGCGGGCAGGGATGCACAATGAGCAGTTCTTC
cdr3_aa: CASSIDPPRAGMHNEQFF

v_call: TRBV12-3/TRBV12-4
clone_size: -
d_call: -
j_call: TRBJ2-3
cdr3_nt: TGTGCCAGCAGTTTTGCAGGGATCAGCACAGATACGCAGTATTTT
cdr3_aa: CASSFAGISTDTQYF

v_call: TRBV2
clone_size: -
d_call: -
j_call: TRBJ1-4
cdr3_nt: TGTGCCAGCATGGGAGAAAAACTGTTTTTT
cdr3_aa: CASMGEKLFF

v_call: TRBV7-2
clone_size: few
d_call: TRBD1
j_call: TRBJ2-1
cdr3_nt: TGTGCCAGCAGCTTAGGGGGACAGATGAATGAGCAGTTCTTC
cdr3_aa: CASSLGGQMNEQFF

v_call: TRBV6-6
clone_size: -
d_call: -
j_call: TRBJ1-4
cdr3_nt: TGTGCCAGCAAGCATAGGCCAGATGAAAAACTGTTTTTT
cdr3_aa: CASKHRPDEKLFF

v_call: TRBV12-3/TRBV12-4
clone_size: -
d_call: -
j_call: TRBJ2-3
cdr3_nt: TGTGCCAGCAGCCCTACGAGGGTTTGGACAGATACGCAGTATTTT
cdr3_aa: CASSPTRVWTDTQYF